Given below is one T cell receptor (beta chain) in context. Under the authors' procedure: Amplified reference gene primers provided the basis for estimating nucleated cell counts. Some clones are missing from TCRdb's copy, which holds only in-frame ones; the method was immunoSEQ multiplex PCR. Clonal size and the V and J genes are those of that table, whereas D and trimming came from the DNA. The table includes around 110,000 clones, 75% to 90% detected once. The sample originates from a study of blood T cell repertoires in COVID-19. The sequenced sample was peripheral blood. This TCR derives from a man aged 30-40 years with acute or convalescent COVID-19.

In DNA, the CDR3 is TGTGCCAGCAGCTCACAGGGGGGCTACACCTTC. This codes for CASSSQGGYTF. V and J are TRBV9 and TRBJ1-2; 7 bases map to TRBD1. The CDR3 spans 11 residues. Germline V CDR1 and CDR2: SGDLS, YYNGEE. The trim removed 4 bases at V and 8 bases at J, leaving 2 bases unmatched. The variable domain in full, completed from reference TRBV9 and TRBJ1-2, reads DSGVTQTPKHLITATGQRVTLRCSPRSGDLSVYWYQQSLDQGLQFLIQYYNGEERAKGNILERFSAQQFPDLHSELNLSSLELGDSALYFCASSSQGGYTFGSGTRLTVV.